The sequence of this TCR beta chain was determined in a study of T cells in Graves' hyperthyroidism and ophthalmopathy. This CDR3 contains 12 residues. CDR1 is SEHNR and CDR2 is FQNEAQ in the germline V gene (reference sequence). Amplification yielded TCR beta CDR3 regions, with RNA transcripts as the source. TCR CDR3 regions were first amplified by RT-PCR with HTBI primers. MiXCR, run by TCRdb on the multiplex PCR reads, gives a single entry per CDR3 protein. The table records 350,000 to 400,000 distinct CDR3 sequences, about 15% of them present only once. Turning to this clonotype: This clone may be a read error of a much larger clone one base away.

The J gene is TRBJ2-7, the V gene TRBV7-9; 7 positions agree with TRBD1. The source is a woman in her twenties or thirties with Graves' hyperthyroidism. The sample comprised blood. The CDR3 reads CASQGDSYEQHF. DNA for the CDR3: TGTGCCAGCCAGGGGGATTCCTACGAGCAGCACTTC. The variable domain in full, completed from reference TRBV7-9 and TRBJ2-7, reads DTGVSQNPRHKITKRGQNVTFRCDPISEHNRLYWYRQTLGQGPEFLTYFQNEAQLEKSRLLSDRFSAERPKGSFSTLEIQRTEQGDSAMYLCASQGDSYEQHFGPGTRLTVT.